This TCR beta chain was documented in a study of T cell responses to AZD1222 COVID-19 vaccine. For the study at large: Combined were second doses at about 4 or about 12 weeks. Study-wide findings and caveats: Sampled repertoires all dated from after the peak T cell response. Rises in breadth and depth of Spike-specific TCRs came after two AZD1222 doses.

Profiled with immunoSEQ multiplex PCR; TCRdb holds only in-frame clones, not every one. The sample includes roughly 100,000 clones, about 89% of them seen just once. With respect to this clone: Its target is unknown.

Germline V gives CDR1 MNHEY, CDR2 SVGAGI. This CDR3 has 14 residues. The ends lost 8 bases at V and 1 base at J; junction bases unmatched: 4. Sequences were derived from peripheral blood, sampled on day 0 of AZD1222 vaccination. This TCR derives from an adult in good health. The V gene is TRBV6-5, the J gene TRBJ2-3; 9 positions agree with TRBD2. CDR3: CASRTSVGTDTQYF. CDR3 sequence (DNA): TGTGCCAGCCGGACTAGCGTGGGCACAGATACGCAGTATTTT.